Below are 5 T cell receptor beta chains sequenced from a single sample in a study of early T cells in non-severe SARS-CoV-2 infection. TCRdb called the 5' RACE reads again in MiXCR, with one record for every CDR3 protein. The sample holds tens of thousands of distinct CDR3 sequences, approximately 11% seen once. Sequenced material: whole blood. These receptors all stem from an adult who was a healthcare worker with PCR-confirmed SARS-CoV-2 infection or an uninfected control (not recorded which).

This clonotype appeared many times. V gene TRBV2 combines with J gene TRBJ1-2; D is undetermined. CDR3 length: 11 residues. CDR1 is SNHLY, CDR2 FYNNEI, per germline. V shed 6 bases and J shed 5 bases, with 7 bases lying between them. In nucleotides, the CDR3 is TGTGCCAGCAGCGACATTTATGGCTACACCTTC. Its protein is CASSDIYGYTF. Full variable domain (outside the CDR3, taken from reference TRBV2 and TRBJ1-2): EPEVTQTPSHQVTQMGQEVILRCVPISNHLYFYWYRQILGQKVEFLVSFYNNEISEKSEIFDDQFSVERPDGSNFTLKIRSTKLEDSAMYFCASSDIYGYTFGSGTRLTVV.

This clonotype appeared a few times. Germline and junction disagree at one end, which may indicate a read error. DNA for the CDR3: TGTGCCAGCAGTTTGACAAACTCTGAAAACACCATATATTTT. Translated: CASSLTNSENTIYF. The chain is built from TRBV27 and TRBJ1-3; D remains ambiguous. Looked up from germline, CDR1 is MNHEY and CDR2 is SMNVEV (reference sequence). The CDR3 is 14 residues long.

This rearrangement joins TRBV12-3 or TRBV12-4 to TRBJ2-3; no firm D call. The CDR3 extends over 14 amino acids. The V end lost 3 bases, the J end lost 6 bases, and 13 bases lay between the germline ends. CDR3 in amino acids: CASSLDARPDTQYF. The CDR3 DNA reads as TGTGCCAGCAGTTTGGATGCCCGTCCCGATACGCAGTATTTT.

The sample holds many counts of this clonotype. The J gene is TRBJ2-3, the V gene TRBV19; 12 bases fit TRBD2. The V gene end was trimmed by 10 bases and the J gene end by 4 bases; junction bases not matched to a gene: 6. This CDR3 is 14 amino acids long. In germline, CDR1 is LNHDA, CDR2 SQIVND (reference sequence). The CDR3 coding sequence is TGTGCCACCAGGACTAGCGGGAACCCAGATACGCAGTATTTT. Its protein product is CATRTSGNPDTQYF.

The genes are TRBV5-1 and TRBJ2-5; 7 positions agree with TRBD1. Germline loops: CDR1 SGHRS, CDR2 YFSETQ. The CDR3 extends over 14 amino acids. Unmatched junction bases numbered 4, after V lost 4 bases and J lost 1 base. Here the CDR3 reads CASSLGQAQETQYF. CDR3 DNA sequence: TGCGCCAGCAGCCTTGGACAGGCCCAAGAGACCCAGTACTTC.